This T cell receptor beta chain was documented in a study of response to subunit inactivated influenza vaccine. V lost 6 bases and J lost 7, with 12 bases in between. CDR3 length: 12 amino acids. Study-wide results and caveats: Every seasonal influenza vaccination brings in few new T cells, the authors suggested.

Using its own MiXCR run on the RT-PCR reads, TCRdb lists one record per CDR3 protein. The table has about 480,000 distinct CDR3 sequences, roughly 23% seen once. Of note for this clonotype: Its antigen is unknown.

This TCR came from a man aged 50 to 60 who received an inactivated influenza vaccine. The starting material was CD4+ T cells sorted from PBMCs, obtained around 5 days after vaccination. The rearrangement uses TRBV12-3 or TRBV12-4 and TRBJ1-2; weak D call: TRBD1 (6 bases). CDR3 DNA: TGTGCCAGCAGCGGTACAGGGATTGGCTACACCTTC. Residues: CASSGTGIGYTF.